Shown below are 10 T cell receptor beta chains from a single sample sequenced in a study of OX40 agonist ivuxolimab in advanced cancers. The data were produced by immunoSEQ multiplex PCR, yet TCRdb's version contains in-frame clones alone and is incomplete. The sample holds 48,000 or so clones, around 87% seen once. This specimen consisted of CD4+ or CD8+ T cells sorted from blood, obtained in a trial of the OX40 agonist ivuxolimab. The source is an adult with an advanced solid tumor such as melanoma, head and neck, liver or kidney cancer.

The chain employs TRBV5-6 and TRBJ2-1; TRBD1 agrees at 8 bases. V gave up 3 bases and J gave up 4 bases; unmatched junction bases: 6. This CDR3 spans 15 amino acids. CDR1 and CDR2 (germline): SGHDT, YYEEEE. CDR3 amino acids: CASSSSGQAYNEQFF. For the CDR3, the DNA is TGTGCCAGCAGCTCGTCGGGACAGGCATACAATGAGCAGTTCTTC.

This sequence joins TRBV30 and TRBJ1-1, with D uncertain. Germline CDR1 and CDR2: GTSNPN and SVGIG (reference sequence). This CDR3 is built from 13 residues. The V and J ends lost 5 bases and 0 bases respectively, with 10 bases between them. The CDR3 nucleotides read TGTGCCTGGTCGGACGTCGTGAACACTGAAGCTTTCTTT. It encodes CAWSDVVNTEAFF.

The chain uses TRBV19 and TRBJ2-6; 7 nucleotides agree with TRBD1. The CDR3 totals 16 residues. V was clipped by 6 bases and J by 2 bases; unmatched bases: 7. CDR1 is LNHDA, CDR2 SQIVND, per germline (reference sequence). CDR3: CASSRPGQTGANVLTF. CDR3 in DNA: TGTGCCAGTAGCCGACCGGGACAGACTGGGGCCAACGTCCTGACTTTC.

The rearrangement links TRBV7-2 to TRBJ1-1, with D maybe TRBD1 (6 bases). The CDR3 has 14 amino acids. Germline V gives CDR1 SGHTA, CDR2 FQGNSA. The V end was cut by 2 bases, the J end by 5 bases, with 12 bases between. As DNA, the CDR3 is TGTGCCAGCAGCTTATCGGGGGCAGGGACTGAAGCTTTCTTT. It translates to CASSLSGAGTEAFF.

The table lists this clone with a count of one. The chain combines TRBV18 with TRBJ1-2; 10 bases map to TRBD1. The germline CDR1 and CDR2 sequences are KGHSH and LQKENI. The CDR3 runs 17 residues. The trim removed 3 bases at V and 0 bases at J, leaving 7 bases unmatched. CDR3 sequence reads: CASSPPGQGIANYGYTF. In DNA form, the CDR3 reads TGTGCCAGCTCACCTCCGGGACAGGGGATAGCTAACTATGGCTACACCTTC.

This clone turned up a few times. This same CDR3 is encoded by further DNA sequences in the sample. This rearrangement joins TRBV7-9 to TRBJ2-7; tentatively, D is TRBD1 or TRBD2 (5 bases each). With 5 bases removed from V and 4 bases from J, the gap between germline ends came to 9 bases. This CDR3 has 12 amino acids. Germline V gives CDR1 SEHNR, CDR2 FQNEAQ (reference sequence). In nucleotides, the CDR3 is TGTGCCAGCAGCCGAGAGGGGTACGAGCAGTACTTC. Protein sequence: CASSREGYEQYF. The full variable domain, with the rest looked up from reference TRBV7-9 and TRBJ2-7, is DTGVSQNPRHKITKRGQNVTFRCDPISEHNRLYWYRQTLGQGPEFLTYFQNEAQLEKSRLLSDRFSAERPKGSFSTLEIQRTEQGDSAMYLCASSREGYEQYFGPGTRLTVT.

The chain uses TRBV10-1 and TRBJ2-7; D may match TRBD1 or TRBD2 (5 bases each). Per the germline V gene, CDR1 is WNHNN and CDR2 is SYGVQD (reference sequence). V lost 6 bases to trimming and J lost 3 bases, with 18 bases between them. This CDR3 region has 15 residues. In DNA form, the CDR3 reads TGCGCCAGCAGCGAGGGGCAGATGTCCCTCTACGAGCAGTACTTC. Translated, it gives CASSEGQMSLYEQYF.

This chain uses TRBV2 with TRBJ2-1, with D perhaps TRBD1 or TRBD2 (5 bases each). The germline V gene encodes CDR1 SNHLY and CDR2 FYNNEI. CDR3 length: 16 amino acids. The germline V and J ends were trimmed by 2 bases and 0 bases, with 11 bases remaining between them. The CDR3 DNA reads TGTGCCAGCAGTGAACGGGGCGCCCGCTCCTACAATGAGCAGTTCTTC. It yields the protein CASSERGARSYNEQFF.

The sample holds a few counts of this clone. The J gene is TRBJ2-7, the V gene TRBV4-1; 10 bases agree with TRBD2. V shed 4 bases and J 2 bases; nucleotides not matched to a gene: 11. The V gene's germline CDR1 is MGHRA and CDR2 YSYEKL. CDR3 length: 17 amino acids. The DNA of the CDR3 is TGCGCCAGCAGCCGAACACTATTAGCGGGAGGAACCTACGAGCAGTACTTC. It encodes CASSRTLLAGGTYEQYF.

This chain uses TRBV2 with TRBJ2-7; weak D call: TRBD2 (6 bases). The V and J ends lost 6 bases and 5 bases respectively, with 17 bases between them. CDR1 is SNHLY and CDR2 is FYNNEI in the germline V gene. This CDR3 spans 14 amino acids. CDR3 in DNA: TGTGCCAGCAGGGGTCAGGGAGGTGTCCACGAGCAGTACTTC. Amino acids: CASRGQGGVHEQYF.